This T cell receptor beta chain was identified in a study of identical twins. Study outcomes and limitations: Out-of-frame alpha sequences shared between twins exhibited an excess of low generation probability.

The CDR3 covers 15 residues. V trimming: 6 bases; J trimming: 2 bases; junction bases outside the gene matches: 4. Germline V gene sequence: CDR1 DFQATT, CDR2 SNEGSKA (reference sequence). Points on this clonotype: Its target is unknown.

Template switching supplied a universal primer site; unique molecular identifiers were carried on the cDNA. In TCRdb, the 5' RACE reads were re-called with MiXCR into one record per CDR3 protein. The data contain some 1,600,000 distinct CDR3 sequences, 25% to 35% of them seen just once; the ten biggest clones take up about 0.27%. The chain joins TRBV20-1 to TRBJ2-3; the match to TRBD2 covers 14 bases. This TCR was recovered from a newborn girl in good health. Sequenced material: cord blood. CDR3 nucleotides: TGCAGTGCGATGGGACTAGCGGGAGTCACAGATACGCAGTATTTT. It is translated as CSAMGLAGVTDTQYF.